This record covers a single TCR beta chain. Antigen unknown. Sequenced by immunoSEQ multiplex PCR; TCRdb stores in-frame clones only, minus some. The repertoire includes roughly 16,000 clones, around 72% of them detected once, and more than 3.5% sits in the top ten. The data were taken from a study of tumor-infiltrating lymphocytes in localized non-small cell lung cancer. Findings of the study overall: TCRbeta sequencing showed higher T cell infiltration in tumors than uninvolved lung.

Germline loops: CDR1 LGHNA, CDR2 YNFKEQ. This CDR3 comprises 15 residues. V dropped 4 bases and J dropped 3; count of bases not matched to a gene: 4. The receptor was derived from a human donor with non-small cell lung cancer. The sample comprised lung tumor tissue. V is TRBV4-2 and J is TRBJ2-5, with 11 bases that match TRBD2. The DNA of the CDR3 is TGTGCCAGCAGCCCCGGGACTAGCGGTAAAGAGACCCAGTACTTC. Translating it yields CASSPGTSGKETQYF.